These 17 T cell receptor beta chains originate from one sample sequenced in a study of CD8 T cells in ankylosing spondylitis (dated by TCRdb to 2016 to 2017). Beyond this particular receptor, the publication reports: Blood from ankylosing spondylitis patients appeared to be characterized by a TCR beta motif composed of 7 to 9 highly homologous amino acid variants.

For these TCRs, the target antigens are not known. Library preparation used 5' RACE. The instrument was an Illumina HiSeq 2500. Clones were called with MiXCR by TCRdb after fastp trimmed the public reads at Q25, and only in-frame beta chains were retained. Records with the same CDR3 protein are collapsed into one entry carrying the most frequent genes and DNA. In all, the sample holds roughly 670,000 distinct CDR3 sequences, and around a fifth of those were seen once. Clones ranked in the top ten supply around 19% of the sample. Sequenced: blood, either unsorted or a sorted T cell fraction (not recorded which). These receptors were collected from a male donor with ankylosing spondylitis.

The genes are TRBV9 and TRBJ2-2, with 8 bases lining up with TRBD1. The CDR3 totals 15 residues. CDR1 and CDR2 (germline): SGDLS, YYNGEE. V dropped 1 base and J dropped 4; count of bases not matched to a gene: 3. CDR3 region: CASSVKDRVTGELFF. The CDR3 DNA reads TGTGCCAGCAGCGTAAAGGACAGGGTCACCGGGGAGCTGTTTTTT.

The chain uses TRBV3-1 and TRBJ1-3; D gene ambiguous. Trimming cost V 0 bases and J 7 bases, with 28 bases left between them. Germline CDR1 is LGHDT and CDR2 is YNNKEL (reference sequence). The CDR3 length is 20 residues. This CDR3 reads CASSQDGVGDTRLNANTIYF. The CDR3 nucleotides read TGTGCCAGCAGCCAAGATGGGGTCGGAGACACACGGCTTAATGCGAACACCATATATTTT.

Only a few counts were recorded for this clonotype. V and J are TRBV12-3 or TRBV12-4 and TRBJ1-2; 8 bases map to TRBD1. CDR3 size: 15 residues. With 5 bases clipped from V and 8 bases from J, the junction kept 13 bases outside the gene matches. CDR3 protein: CASSAWTGNGGGYTF. The CDR3 DNA reads TGTGCCAGCAGTGCCTGGACAGGGAATGGAGGAGGCTACACCTTC.

The chain combines TRBV12-3 or TRBV12-4 with TRBJ2-4, with 9 bases matching TRBD1. The CDR3 sequence is 22 residues long. Trimming took 0 bases from V and 1 from J; bases not matched to a gene: 19. In nucleotides, the CDR3 is TGTGCCAGCAGTTTAGCTTTACCCGGGACAGGGCCCCTTCGTTCGGCCAAAAACATTCAGTACTTC. Encoded protein: CASSLALPGTGPLRSAKNIQYF.

The chain is built from TRBV7-2 and TRBJ2-3; TRBD1 matches 8 bases. The CDR3 covers 15 residues. The germline gives CDR1 SGHTA, CDR2 FQGNSA. V trimming: 5 bases; J trimming: 4 bases; junction bases outside the gene matches: 8. CDR3 sequence reads: CASSRQGAEADTQYF. CDR3 coding DNA: TGTGCCAGCAGCCGCCAGGGGGCAGAGGCAGATACGCAGTATTTT.

The table lists this clonotype with a few counts. The gene calls are TRBV7-2 and TRBJ2-5; maybe TRBD2 (5 bases). Trimming pared 0 bases from V and 5 bases from J, leaving 10 bases between. This CDR3 has 14 residues. From germline, CDR1 is SGHTA and CDR2 FQGNSA. CDR3 sequence reads: CASSLAGRDETQYF. CDR3 in DNA: TGTGCCAGCAGCTTAGCCGGTCGGGATGAGACCCAGTACTTC.

This clonotype was seen a few times. The genes are TRBV4-2 and TRBJ2-1; 8 bases map to TRBD2. Germline V gene data show CDR1 as LGHNA and CDR2 as YNFKEQ. The CDR3 totals 18 residues. The V gene end was trimmed by 4 bases and the J gene end by 4 bases; junction bases not matched to a gene: 15. The CDR3 reads CASSPSDPGLARYNEQFF. The CDR3 DNA reads as TGTGCCAGCAGCCCATCCGACCCTGGACTAGCTAGGTACAATGAGCAGTTCTTC.

There are many counts of this clonotype. The V gene is TRBV7-9, the J gene TRBJ2-5, with D unclear. The CDR3 has 12 amino acids. CDR1 SEHNR and CDR2 FQNEAQ come from the germline V gene (reference sequence). Trimming shortened V by 3 bases and J by 4 bases, and 6 bases separated the two germline ends. CDR3 amino acids: CASSFGSETQYF. CDR3 sequence (DNA): TGTGCCAGCAGCTTTGGGTCAGAGACCCAGTACTTC.

The chain couples TRBV4-3 to TRBJ1-1; D unclear. V was pared by 0 bases and J by 0 bases, with 8 bases between. The germline gives CDR1 LGHNA, CDR2 YSLEER. This CDR3 is built from 15 residues. CDR3 residues: CASSQDRALNTEAFF. CDR3 sequence (DNA): TGCGCCAGCAGCCAAGATCGAGCCCTGAACACTGAAGCTTTCTTT.

The chain joins TRBV20-1 to TRBJ2-3, with unresolved D. The germline CDR1 and CDR2 sequences are DFQATT and SNEGSKA (reference sequence). V lost 6 bases and J 3 bases, leaving 16 bases between the germline ends. The CDR3 loop spans 14 amino acids. CDR3 loop: CSATHPTATDTQYF. CDR3 bases: TGCAGTGCAACACACCCCACGGCAACAGATACGCAGTATTTT.

The chain is built from TRBV6-1 and TRBJ2-7, with TRBD1 as a possible D gene (6 bases). The CDR3 extends over 15 amino acids. V lost 2 bases and J lost 3, with 14 bases in between. Germline-derived CDR1 and CDR2 are MNHNS and SASEGT. The CDR3 loop is CASSELGTNYYEQYF. DNA for the CDR3: TGTGCCAGCAGTGAACTCGGGACAAATTACTACGAGCAGTACTTC.

This clonotype has more than one count but fewer than ten. The chain is built from TRBV18 and TRBJ1-6; no firm D call. CDR3 size: 13 residues. Trimming cost V 4 bases and J 5 bases, with 6 bases left between them. Germline loops: CDR1 KGHSH, CDR2 LQKENI. The CDR3 DNA follows: TGTGCCAGCTCACGATCAGATAATTCACCCCTCCACTTT. This encodes CASSRSDNSPLHF.

This clonotype showed up just a few times. The gene calls are TRBV4-3 and TRBJ1-2; D call uncertain. This CDR3 has 15 residues. V gave up 0 bases and J gave up 3 bases, with 11 bases separating them. Germline V gene sequence: CDR1 LGHNA, CDR2 YSLEER. The CDR3 DNA sequence: TGCGCCAGCAGCCAAGACCTGCGCACTCACTATGGCTACACCTTC. This codes for CASSQDLRTHYGYTF.

This clonotype was counted a few times. This sequence joins TRBV9 and TRBJ2-1, with 8 positions matching TRBD2. This CDR3 is built from 15 residues. Germline CDR1 is SGDLS and CDR2 is YYNGEE. V lost 0 bases and J lost 7; bases outside the gene matches: 6. CDR3 nucleotides: TGTGCCAGCAGCGTAGCGGGAGGGCTGAGTAATGAGCAGTTCTTC. This gives the protein CASSVAGGLSNEQFF.

The chain couples TRBV6-1 to TRBJ1-6, with D hard to call. The germline V gene has CDR1 MNHNS and CDR2 SASEGT. The CDR3 has 12 residues. Trimming pared 7 bases from V and 7 bases from J, leaving 8 bases between. The CDR3 bases are TGTGCCAGCACCTTACAGAATTCACCCCTCCACTTT. Translation gives CASTLQNSPLHF.

The chain has TRBV12-3 or TRBV12-4 and TRBJ1-6; D not resolved. The CDR3 sequence is 14 residues long. The V end lost 5 bases, the J end lost 10 bases, and 15 bases lay between the germline ends. DNA for the CDR3: TGTGCCAGCAGTGCTGGGAAGGGTGGATCACCCCTCCACTTT. This sequence encodes CASSAGKGGSPLHF.

The V gene is TRBV7-2, the J gene TRBJ2-5, with TRBD2 as a possible D gene (6 bases). Trimming shortened V by 0 bases and J by 5 bases, and 13 bases separated the two germline ends. Germline-derived CDR1 and CDR2 are SGHTA and FQGNSA. The CDR3 is 15 residues long. CDR3 sequence reads: CASSLAGRRVETQYF. The DNA for the CDR3 is TGTGCCAGCAGCTTAGCTGGACGGAGGGTGGAGACCCAGTACTTC.